The 3 T cell receptor beta chains in this list originate from one sample, sequenced in a study of blood T cell repertoires in COVID-19. The repertoire was sequenced with immunoSEQ multiplex PCR; TCRdb's copy has only in-frame clones and lacks some. Of about 210,000 clones in the sample, about 86% were seen once. The sequenced sample was peripheral blood. The receptors come from a woman between 50 and 59 years old with acute or convalescent COVID-19.

The chain has TRBV19 and TRBJ2-5; TRBD1 matches at 8 bases. The CDR3 spans 15 residues. Germline V gives CDR1 LNHDA, CDR2 SQIVND (reference sequence). J gave up 5 bases and V 4 bases, and 9 bases lay outside the gene matches. The CDR3 here is CASSTLQGVDETQYF. For the CDR3, the DNA is TGTGCCAGTAGTACACTACAGGGGGTCGACGAGACCCAGTACTTC.

The chain joins TRBV18 to TRBJ2-1; 9 bases agree with TRBD2. The CDR3 totals 15 residues. CDR1 is KGHSH and CDR2 is LQKENI in the germline V gene. The J segment lost 3 bases and the V segment lost 6 bases, leaving 6 bases of the junction unmatched. The CDR3 region is CASSPLAGDYNEQFF. The CDR3 DNA sequence: TGTGCCAGCTCGCCCTTAGCGGGGGACTACAATGAGCAGTTCTTC.

This chain uses TRBV29-1 with TRBJ1-4, with D maybe TRBD1 (5 bases). The CDR3 contains 11 residues. Germline V gene data show CDR1 as SQVTM and CDR2 as ANQGSEA. Trimming took off 3 bases at V and 7 bases at J, with 6 bases between the two ends. CDR3 DNA sequence: TGCAGCGTTGACGGGGGTGAAAAACTGTTTTTT. Amino acid sequence: CSVDGGEKLFF.